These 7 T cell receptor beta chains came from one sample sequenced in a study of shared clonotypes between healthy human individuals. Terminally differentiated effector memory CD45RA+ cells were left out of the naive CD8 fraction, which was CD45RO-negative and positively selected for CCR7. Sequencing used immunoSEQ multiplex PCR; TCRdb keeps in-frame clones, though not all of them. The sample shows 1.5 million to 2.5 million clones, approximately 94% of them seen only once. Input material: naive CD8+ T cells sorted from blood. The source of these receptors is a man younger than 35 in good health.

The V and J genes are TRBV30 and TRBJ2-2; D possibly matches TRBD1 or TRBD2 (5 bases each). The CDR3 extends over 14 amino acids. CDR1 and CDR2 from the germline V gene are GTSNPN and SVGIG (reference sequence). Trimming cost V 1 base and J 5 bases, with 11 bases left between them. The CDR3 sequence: CAWSARGETGELFF. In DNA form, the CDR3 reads TGTGCCTGGAGTGCTCGAGGGGAGACCGGGGAGCTGTTTTTT.

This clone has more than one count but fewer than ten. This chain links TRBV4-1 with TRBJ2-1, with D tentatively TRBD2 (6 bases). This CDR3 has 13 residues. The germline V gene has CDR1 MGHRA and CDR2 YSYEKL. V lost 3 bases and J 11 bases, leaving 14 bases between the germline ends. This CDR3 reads CASSHDGGAQQFF. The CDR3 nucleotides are TGCGCCAGCAGCCACGATGGCGGGGCCCAGCAGTTCTTC.

The CDR3 loop reads CASSPSSPPYEQYF. The CDR3 DNA reads TGTGCCAGCAGCCCCAGTTCCCCCCCCTACGAGCAGTACTTC. The chain combines TRBV27 with TRBJ2-7; D remains ambiguous. The germline V and J ends were trimmed by 6 bases and 2 bases, with 14 bases remaining between them. Germline lookup yields CDR1 MNHEY and CDR2 SMNVEV (reference sequence). The CDR3 is made up of 14 amino acids.

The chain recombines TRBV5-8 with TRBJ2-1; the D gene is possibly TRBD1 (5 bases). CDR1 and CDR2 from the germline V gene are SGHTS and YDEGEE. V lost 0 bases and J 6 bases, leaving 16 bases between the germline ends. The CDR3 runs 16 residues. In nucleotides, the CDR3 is TGTGCCAGCAGCTTGGCTTGGGAAATGGGGCCCAATGAGCAGTTCTTC. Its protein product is CASSLAWEMGPNEQFF.

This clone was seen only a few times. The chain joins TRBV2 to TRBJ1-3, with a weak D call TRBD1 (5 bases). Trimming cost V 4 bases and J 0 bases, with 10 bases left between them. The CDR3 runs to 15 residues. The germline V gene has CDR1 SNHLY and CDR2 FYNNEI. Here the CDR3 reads CASSADSTSGNTIYF. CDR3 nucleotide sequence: TGTGCCAGCAGTGCCGACAGCACCTCTGGAAACACCATATATTTT.

As DNA, the CDR3 is TGTGCCAGCAGCTTGTACAGGGGGTGGTCCGAGCAGTACTTC. Amino acids: CASSLYRGWSEQYF. The chain recombines TRBV5-6 with TRBJ2-7, with TRBD1 matching 8 bases. Germline CDR1 reads SGHDT; CDR2 reads YYEEEE. Trimming at V came to 1 base and at J to 6 bases, leaving 6 bases not matched to a gene. CDR3 size: 14 residues.

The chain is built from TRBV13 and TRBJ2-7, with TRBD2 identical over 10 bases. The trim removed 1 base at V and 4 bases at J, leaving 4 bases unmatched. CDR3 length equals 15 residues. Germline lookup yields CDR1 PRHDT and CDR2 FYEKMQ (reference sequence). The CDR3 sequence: CASSLEAGGLYEQYF. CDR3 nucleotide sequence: TGTGCCAGCAGCTTAGAAGCGGGAGGGCTGTACGAGCAGTACTTC.